This T cell receptor beta chain was sequenced in a study of T cells after yellow fever vaccination. Overall study: In the case of low-cell-number fractions, SMART-Seq v4 Ultra Low Input was used for preparation.

Study findings and constraints: FACS-sorted repertoires could contain abundant clonotypes contaminating from the bulk population. Most clones from primary vaccination resurfaced after the booster (around 95% CD4, 70% to 90% CD8).

It was through 5'RACE template switching that TCR cDNA was made, with a universal primer site and UMIs added. TCRdb used MiXCR to reprocess the 5' RACE reads, holding one entry per CDR3 protein. Of about 160,000 distinct CDR3 sequences detected, 6% to 7.5% appear once; the ten largest clones hold approximately 2.4%. This clonotype has a count of ten or more. Its antigen is currently unknown. This clonotype originated in a man aged 18 to 29 who received the YFV17D yellow fever vaccine. The source material was CD4+ T cells sorted from PBMCs, sampled 5 days after the first yellow fever vaccination.

The CDR3 spells CASRRHEAGGSNEQFF. CDR3 nucleotide sequence: TGTGCCAGCAGACGACATGAAGCGGGGGGCTCCAATGAGCAGTTCTTC. This sequence joins TRBV6-5 and TRBJ2-1, with 9 bases matching TRBD2. Germline V gives CDR1 MNHEY, CDR2 SVGAGI. The CDR3 totals 16 residues. V shed 6 bases, J shed 6 bases, and the junction held 12 bases outside the gene matches.